The clone carrying this TCR beta chain was detected ten times or more. Its antigen is not known. The source of the sample is a study of response to subunit inactivated influenza vaccine. TCRdb called the RT-PCR reads again in MiXCR, with one record for every CDR3 protein. The table lists hundreds of thousands of distinct CDR3 sequences, 16% of them singletons, with 2.5% to 3.5% in the top ten. Findings of the study overall: Authors suggested few new T cells are recruited by each seasonal influenza vaccination.

V was clipped by 5 bases and J by 0 bases, with 8 bases between them. CDR1 and CDR2 from the germline V gene are SGHAT and FQNNGV. The CDR3 runs to 13 residues. This specimen was CD4+ T cells sorted from PBMCs, taken less than 30 months after vaccination. The clonotype was recovered from a man aged 50-75 years who received an inactivated influenza vaccine. J is TRBJ2-7 and V is TRBV11-2; D is possibly TRBD1 (6 bases). The CDR3 region has the DNA TGTGCCAGCAGCCGGGACAACTCCTACGAGCAGTACTTC. This sequence encodes CASSRDNSYEQYF.